These 21 T cell receptor beta chains originate from one sample sequenced in a study of PD-1 blockade in classical Hodgkin lymphoma. Brentuximab vedotin exposure varied, and every patient relapsed after autologous stem cell transplantation. TCRdb's table, derived via immunoSEQ multiplex PCR, lists solely in-frame clones and lacks some. This table holds some 12,000 clones, 60% to 80% found once. The source was peripheral blood mononuclear cells (PBMCs), collected at baseline. The source is a human donor with classical Hodgkin lymphoma.

The chain combines TRBV4-1 with TRBJ2-7; 11 bases match TRBD2. Trimming at V came to 0 bases and at J to 6 bases, leaving 7 bases not matched to a gene. CDR3 length: 16 amino acids. Germline V gives CDR1 MGHRA, CDR2 YSYEKL. The DNA of the CDR3 is TGCGCCAGCAGCCAAGATCTAGCGGGAGGCCTAAGCGAGCAGTACTTC. This encodes CASSQDLAGGLSEQYF.

CDR3 in amino acids: CASSKRLAGGRFNEQFF. CDR3 DNA sequence: TGTGCCAGCAGCAAGCGACTAGCGGGGGGAAGATTCAATGAGCAGTTCTTC. This rearrangement joins TRBV14 to TRBJ2-1; 13 bases are shared with TRBD2. Germline V gene sequence: CDR1 SGHDN, CDR2 FVKESK. The CDR3 runs 17 residues. V was pared by 5 bases and J by 6 bases, with 10 bases of the junction left unmatched. The whole variable domain, remainder taken from reference TRBV14 and TRBJ2-1, is EAGVTQFPSHSVIEKGQTVTLRCDPISGHDNLYWYRRVMGKEIKFLLHFVKESKQDESGMPNNRFLAERTGGTYSTLKVQPAELEDSGVYFCASSKRLAGGRFNEQFFGPGTRLTVL.

The chain uses TRBV18 and TRBJ1-1, with TRBD1 matching over 9 bases. J was trimmed by 3 bases and V by 3 bases; bases with no gene match: 5. The CDR3 has 15 residues. Germline V gene lookup returns CDR1 KGHSH and CDR2 LQKENI. CDR3 coding DNA: TGTGCCAGCTCACCCAGGGGACAGGGATACACTGAAGCTTTCTTT. It yields the protein CASSPRGQGYTEAFF. The complete variable domain, with remaining parts taken from reference TRBV18 and TRBJ1-1, reads NAGVMQNPRHLVRRRGQEARLRCSPMKGHSHVYWYRQLPEEGLKFMVYLQKENIIDESGMPKERFSAEFPKEGPSILRIQQVVRGDSAAYFCASSPRGQGYTEAFFGQGTRLTVV.

The chain couples TRBV28 to TRBJ1-5; 9 bases line up with TRBD1. The V segment lost 5 bases and the J segment 7 bases; nucleotides outside the gene matches: 9. CDR1 is MDHEN and CDR2 is SYDVKM in the germline V gene. The CDR3 length is 15 residues. CDR3 sequence: CASSTPTGGSQPQHF. CDR3 coding DNA: TGTGCCAGCAGTACACCTACAGGGGGCTCCCAGCCCCAGCATTTT.

V gene TRBV25-1 combines with J gene TRBJ2-1; maybe TRBD2 (7 bases). This CDR3 spans 15 amino acids. The germline gives CDR1 MGHDK, CDR2 SYGVNS. The V end was cut by 6 bases, the J end by 6 bases, with 18 bases between. Here the CDR3 reads CASRPGGGPRNEQFF. In DNA form, the CDR3 reads TGTGCCAGCAGGCCTGGGGGGGGCCCGCGCAATGAGCAGTTCTTC.

Only a few counts were recorded for this clone. The CDR3 DNA sequence: TGTGCCAGCAGTTCCCACGGTAGACTTGGGTTGGGCACTGAAGCTTTCTTT. Encoded protein: CASSSHGRLGLGTEAFF. The chain couples TRBV28 to TRBJ1-1; D is ambiguous. The length of the CDR3 is 17 residues. V lost 4 bases, J lost 4 bases, and 22 bases lay in between. Germline values: CDR1 MDHEN, CDR2 SYDVKM.

The chain combines TRBV6-1 with TRBJ2-7; the D is unclear. CDR3 length equals 10 residues. Trimming pared 11 bases from V and 5 bases from J, leaving 10 bases between. Germline V gene sequence: CDR1 MNHNS, CDR2 SASEGT. CDR3 DNA: TGTGCCGCCAGGTCAAACGAGCAGTACTTC. It translates to CAARSNEQYF.

The rearrangement uses TRBV2 and TRBJ2-7, with D uncertain. CDR3 size: 14 residues. Germline loops: CDR1 SNHLY, CDR2 FYNNEI. The V end was cut by 2 bases, the J end by 5 bases, with 13 bases between. CDR3 DNA: TGTGCCAGCAGTGAACAGCTCGTCGGCCACGAGCAGTACTTC. Translating it yields CASSEQLVGHEQYF.

The chain carries TRBV7-9 and TRBJ1-1; 9 bases line up with TRBD1. Germline lookup yields CDR1 SEHNR and CDR2 FQNEAQ (reference sequence). The V gene end was trimmed by 6 bases and the J gene end by 2 bases; junction bases not matched to a gene: 4. The CDR3 loop spans 14 amino acids. The CDR3: CASSGTGYNTEAFF. For the CDR3, the DNA is TGTGCCAGCAGTGGGACAGGGTATAACACTGAAGCTTTCTTT.

This rearrangement joins TRBV5-1 to TRBJ2-1; 7 positions match TRBD2. J lost 1 base, V lost 4 bases, and 5 bases had no gene match. CDR3 length: 15 amino acids. The germline gives CDR1 SGHRS, CDR2 YFSETQ. CDR3 sequence reads: CASSPLAASYNEQFF. The CDR3 DNA reads as TGCGCCAGCAGCCCTCTAGCGGCATCCTACAATGAGCAGTTCTTC.

This clone was seen only once. The chain recombines TRBV5-5 with TRBJ2-2, with D unresolved. The CDR3 has 15 residues. Trimming shortened V by 0 bases and J by 6 bases, and 12 bases separated the two germline ends. From germline, CDR1 is SGHKS and CDR2 YYEKEE (reference sequence). The CDR3 coding sequence is TGTGCCAGCAGCTTGGGGGGTATGAGCGCCGGGGAGCTGTTTTTT. Its protein product is CASSLGGMSAGELFF. Full variable domain (outside the CDR3, taken from reference TRBV5-5 and TRBJ2-2): DAGVTQSPTHLIKTRGQQVTLRCSPISGHKSVSWYQQVLGQGPQFIFQYYEKEERGRGNFPDRFSARQFPNYSSELNVNALLLGDSALYLCASSLGGMSAGELFFGEGSRLTVL.

This chain uses TRBV11-3 with TRBJ2-1; D call uncertain. CDR1 SGHNT and CDR2 YENEEA come from the germline V gene. This CDR3 has 13 amino acids. Trimming took 5 bases from V and 7 from J, leaving 12 bases between them. The CDR3 bases are TGTGCCAGCAGCCCACAGACTCGTAATGAGCAGTTCTTC. Its protein is CASSPQTRNEQFF.

This chain connects TRBV11-1 to TRBJ2-5; 8 nucleotides match TRBD2. TRBJ2-7 explains the end of the DNA better; the J call may be wrong. The CDR3 runs 16 residues. The germline V gene has CDR1 SGHAT and CDR2 FQDESV (reference sequence). In DNA form, the CDR3 reads TGTGCCAGCAGCCCACACTACGGGGGGGCAGGGTACGAGCAGTACTTC. Its translation is CASSPHYGGAGYEQYF.

This chain uses TRBV10-2 with TRBJ2-3; unclear D gene. Between the trimmed V and J ends, which lost 5 bases and 2 bases, there was a span of 5 bases. Germline values: CDR1 WSHSY, CDR2 SAAADI. The CDR3 has 12 amino acids. The CDR3 DNA reads as TGCGCCAGCAGTTCTTTCACAGATACGCAGTATTTT. Translating gives CASSSFTDTQYF.

This clone was detected only a few times. The chain couples TRBV19 to TRBJ2-1, with D unclear. The V gene's germline CDR1 is LNHDA and CDR2 SQIVND (reference sequence). Trimming cost V 6 bases and J 2 bases, with 11 bases left between them. This CDR3 has 14 residues. The CDR3 is CASSGSWAYNEQFF. The CDR3 region has the DNA TGTGCCAGTAGCGGCAGTTGGGCCTACAATGAGCAGTTCTTC.

This chain links TRBV6-5 with TRBJ2-2, with D perhaps TRBD1 (5 bases). Germline-derived CDR1 and CDR2 are MNHEY and SVGAGI. This CDR3 has 14 amino acids. V was pared by 2 bases and J by 4 bases, with 8 bases between. The CDR3 sequence is CASSYSRATGELFF. The CDR3 DNA reads as TGTGCCAGCAGTTACAGCAGGGCCACCGGGGAGCTGTTTTTT.

The chain links TRBV9 to TRBJ2-3, with TRBD1 matching over 7 bases. The CDR3 sequence is 16 residues long. CDR1 SGDLS and CDR2 YYNGEE come from the germline V gene. J gave up 0 bases and V 4 bases, and 8 bases lay outside the gene matches. The DNA of the CDR3 is TGTGCCAGCAGCCCCCGGACAGGAGTTAGCACAGATACGCAGTATTTT. It translates to CASSPRTGVSTDTQYF. Full variable domain (remainder filled in from reference TRBV9 and TRBJ2-3): DSGVTQTPKHLITATGQRVTLRCSPRSGDLSVYWYQQSLDQGLQFLIQYYNGEERAKGNILERFSAQQFPDLHSELNLSSLELGDSALYFCASSPRTGVSTDTQYFGPGTRLTVL.

In this sample, this clone turned up a few times. The V call is TRBV7-3, the J call TRBJ2-3; D assignment may be TRBD1 or TRBD2 (5 bases each). The germline V gene encodes CDR1 SGHTA and CDR2 FQGTGA. The CDR3 totals 16 residues. Trimming took 2 bases from V and 0 from J, leaving 12 bases between them. CDR3 sequence: CASSLGAGGSTDTQYF. The CDR3 DNA follows: TGTGCCAGCAGCTTAGGGGCAGGAGGTAGCACAGATACGCAGTATTTT.

About this clone itself: This CDR3 is also generated by other DNA sequences in the sample. The gene calls are TRBV2 and TRBJ2-5; the match to TRBD2 covers 11 bases. The J segment lost 5 bases and the V segment lost 2 bases, leaving 10 bases of the junction unmatched. Germline V gene sequence: CDR1 SNHLY, CDR2 FYNNEI. CDR3 size: 17 residues. CDR3: CASSELGVAGGAETQYF. The CDR3 DNA follows: TGTGCCAGCAGTGAATTGGGGGTAGCGGGGGGGGCCGAGACCCAGTACTTC.

The genes are TRBV20-1 and TRBJ2-7; no firm D call. The CDR3 is 10 residues long. CDR1 DFQATT and CDR2 SNEGSKA come from the germline V gene (reference sequence). V was cut by 0 bases and J by 5 bases, with 2 bases left in between. CDR3 protein: CSARDNEQYF. DNA for the CDR3: TGCAGTGCTAGAGATAACGAGCAGTACTTC.

The rearrangement links TRBV6-1 to TRBJ2-2, with D possibly being TRBD1 (5 bases). The CDR3 contains 14 residues. The germline CDR1 and CDR2 sequences are MNHNS and SASEGT. Trimming stripped 4 bases from V and 2 bases from J, with 8 bases between. As DNA, the CDR3 is TGTGCCAGCAGTGGCCAGGGAAACACCGGGGAGCTGTTTTTT. This gives the protein CASSGQGNTGELFF.